The subject of this entry is one T cell receptor beta chain. Antigen unknown. This specimen comes from a study of cytotoxic CD8 clonotypes in ibrutinib-treated CLL. Study-wide results and limits: Clonality measured at baseline exceeded age-matched healthy donors, tracking circulating CD8+ T-cell counts.

Measured with immunoSEQ multiplex PCR; TCRdb has only the in-frame clones, and not every one. The sample lists around 150,000 clones, approximately 90% occurring once. The receptor was derived from a human donor with chronic lymphocytic leukemia. The sequences come from PBMCs, collected at disease progression, from a patient treated with ibrutinib.

The CDR3 loop reads CASSSTGTSGTVTFF. CDR3 bases: TGCGCCAGCAGCTCGACCGGGACTAGCGGGACGGTTACGTTCTTC. V usage is TRBV5-1 and J usage is TRBJ2-1; 13 bases are shared with TRBD2. Trimming took 3 bases from V and 15 from J; bases not matched to a gene: 12. This CDR3 is 15 amino acids long. The V gene's germline CDR1 is SGHRS and CDR2 YFSETQ.